These 11 T cell receptor beta chains were sequenced from one sample in a study of control samples from healthy donors and cancer patients. Sequencing used immunoSEQ multiplex PCR; TCRdb keeps in-frame clones, though not all of them. This sample has about 160,000 clones, with roughly 90% found just once. Material: blood. Every receptor here comes from a man younger than 40 in good health.

The chain recombines TRBV28 with TRBJ1-1; 8 nucleotides match TRBD1. The CDR3 sequence is 14 residues long. The V gene end was trimmed by 4 bases and the J gene end by 4 bases; junction bases not matched to a gene: 5. Germline values: CDR1 MDHEN, CDR2 SYDVKM. The CDR3 DNA reads as TGTGCCAGCAGTTCCGGACAGGGAAGCACTGAAGCTTTCTTT. Amino acids: CASSSGQGSTEAFF.

The chain has TRBV5-6 and TRBJ1-4, with TRBD1 matching over 7 bases. The CDR3 runs to 14 residues. J lost 11 bases, V lost 4 bases, and 11 bases had no gene match. The V gene's germline CDR1 is SGHDT and CDR2 YYEEEE. CDR3 sequence: CASSHTRTGGKLFF. CDR3 nucleotide sequence: TGTGCCAGCAGCCACACCCGGACAGGAGGGAAACTGTTTTTT.

The chain has TRBV5-1 and TRBJ1-6; D unresolved. Trimming shortened V by 0 bases and J by 0 bases, and 10 bases separated the two germline ends. CDR1 is SGHRS, CDR2 YFSETQ, per germline. The CDR3 is 17 residues long. CDR3 region: CASSLGFASSYNSPLHF. CDR3 DNA: TGCGCCAGCAGCTTGGGATTCGCGAGCTCCTATAATTCACCCCTCCACTTT.

The chain has TRBV3-1 (or the pseudogene TRBV3-2) and TRBJ1-1; the D gene is possibly TRBD1 (5 bases). From germline, CDR1 is LGHDT and CDR2 YNNKEL (reference sequence). The CDR3 loop spans 13 amino acids. V lost 4 bases and J 7 bases, leaving 13 bases between the germline ends. The CDR3: CASSLRGTDEAFF. CDR3 nucleotides: TGTGCCAGCAGCCTTCGCGGGACGGATGAAGCTTTCTTT.

The count of this clone is one. The J gene is TRBJ2-7, the V gene TRBV6-5; tentatively, D is TRBD1 (6 bases). Germline V gives CDR1 MNHEY, CDR2 SVGAGI. V dropped 9 bases and J dropped 5 bases, with 23 bases sitting between them. The CDR3 is 15 amino acids. CDR3 in amino acids: CASVGFGQNRDEQYF. The DNA of the CDR3 is TGTGCCAGTGTTGGGTTTGGACAGAATAGGGACGAGCAGTACTTC.

The chain is built from TRBV5-1 and TRBJ2-5, with D maybe TRBD1 (7 bases). The germline CDR1 and CDR2 sequences are SGHRS and YFSETQ. With 0 bases removed from V and 2 bases from J, the gap between germline ends came to 14 bases. The CDR3 covers 16 residues. The CDR3 loop is CASSLDQGGLQETQYF. The CDR3 DNA is TGCGCCAGCAGCTTGGACCAGGGGGGTCTTCAAGAGACCCAGTACTTC.

The CDR3 coding sequence is TGTGCCAGCAGCCAAACAAGCGGAGGCTACACCTTC. Amino acids: CASSQTSGGYTF. V usage is TRBV3-1 (or the pseudogene TRBV3-2) and J usage is TRBJ1-2; no reliable D call. Trimming left V 2 bases short and J 8 bases short, with 9 bases between. The CDR3 length is 12 residues. CDR1 LGHDT and CDR2 YNNKEL come from the germline V gene (reference sequence).

This chain links TRBV18 with TRBJ1-5; 7 bases match TRBD1. In germline, CDR1 is KGHSH, CDR2 LQKENI. The CDR3 sequence is 14 residues long. V shed 3 bases, J shed 6 bases, and the junction held 5 bases outside the gene matches. The DNA of the CDR3 is TGTGCCAGCTCACCCGGTCGGACAGGTCAGCCCCAGCATTTT. This sequence encodes CASSPGRTGQPQHF. The whole variable domain, filled in from reference TRBV18 and TRBJ1-5, reads NAGVMQNPRHLVRRRGQEARLRCSPMKGHSHVYWYRQLPEEGLKFMVYLQKENIIDESGMPKERFSAEFPKEGPSILRIQQVVRGDSAAYFCASSPGRTGQPQHFGDGTRLSIL.

The chain has TRBV2 and TRBJ2-1, with D maybe TRBD1 (6 bases). CDR1 is SNHLY and CDR2 is FYNNEI in the germline V gene. CDR3 length equals 18 residues. The V and J ends lost 5 bases and 0 bases respectively, with 20 bases between them. CDR3 in DNA: TGTGCCAGCAGTCTCCTGGGACAAACGATCAGCTCCTACAATGAGCAGTTCTTC. Its translation: CASSLLGQTISSYNEQFF. Complete variable domain (other parts from reference TRBV2 and TRBJ2-1): EPEVTQTPSHQVTQMGQEVILRCVPISNHLYFYWYRQILGQKVEFLVSFYNNEISEKSEIFDDQFSVERPDGSNFTLKIRSTKLEDSAMYFCASSLLGQTISSYNEQFFGPGTRLTVL.

The J gene is TRBJ2-3, the V gene TRBV7-2; D uncertain. The CDR3 runs to 14 residues. Germline V CDR1 and CDR2: SGHTA, FQGNSA. V lost 4 bases and J 1 base, leaving 9 bases between the germline ends. The DNA of the CDR3 is TGTGCCAGCAGCTCTCGATGGGGCACAGATACGCAGTATTTT. As protein: CASSSRWGTDTQYF.

This rearrangement joins TRBV3-1 (or the pseudogene TRBV3-2) to TRBJ2-1; D may be TRBD2 (5 bases). Germline V gives CDR1 LGHDT, CDR2 YNNKEL (reference sequence). The CDR3 is made up of 14 amino acids. Trimming took 10 bases from V and 8 from J, leaving 21 bases between them. As DNA, the CDR3 is TGTGCCACCACTGCCCTGATCGACGGGGATGAGCAGTTCTTC. Translated, it gives CATTALIDGDEQFF.